A single sample is the source of the 14 T cell receptor beta chains below, sequenced in a study of vaccination and CD4 T cells after COVID-19 (dated by TCRdb to 2022 to 2024). This specimen's time point label, interpreted: late sampling 161 to 241 days after vaccination in three convalescent patients. The treatment or condition label corresponds to: 10-day PBMC culture with coronavirus spike peptide pools or control peptides (ViraFEST assay). Libraries were made using PCR. For sequencing, an Illumina iSeq 100 was employed. DNA from cultured CD4+ T cells was subjected to TCR sequencing with the Oncomine TCR Beta short-read assay at the Johns Hopkins FTIC core. Clones were called with MiXCR by TCRdb after fastp trimmed the public reads at Q25, and only in-frame beta chains were retained. Each CDR3 protein appears once, grouped with its most common genes and DNA. The sample includes about 17,000 distinct CDR3 sequences, with around 47% observed a single time. 20% to 25% of the sample goes to the ten largest clones.

These receptors' targets are unknown. The sequenced sample was CD4+ T cells from blood, cultured in vitro, obtained about 7 months after SARS-CoV-2 vaccination. All receptors derive from a human donor who had recovered from COVID-19.

The chain joins TRBV10-3 to TRBJ2-7; TRBD1 matches at 12 bases. Trimming took 4 bases from V and 3 from J; bases not matched to a gene: 4. This CDR3 contains 15 residues. Germline CDR1 ENHRY, CDR2 SYGVKD. The CDR3, as DNA: TGTGCCATCAGTGGGGGGACAGGGGGCAACTACGAGCAGTACTTC. This translates into CAISGGTGGNYEQYF.

This chain connects TRBV7-9 to TRBJ2-7; TRBD2 agrees at 12 bases. This CDR3 is built from 15 residues. CDR1 is SEHNR, CDR2 FQNEAQ, per germline (reference sequence). Trimming cost V 3 bases and J 7 bases; bases outside gene matches: 7. CDR3 in DNA: TGTGCCAGCAGCTTTCTTCTAGCGGGAGGGAATGAGCAGTACTTC. It specifies CASSFLLAGGNEQYF.

The J gene is TRBJ2-1, the V gene TRBV7-9, with a weak D call TRBD2 (5 bases). Deletions cut 7 bases from V and 1 base from J, with 14 bases between. The length of the CDR3 is 15 residues. Germline loops: CDR1 SEHNR, CDR2 FQNEAQ (reference sequence). The CDR3 coding sequence is TGTGCCAGCATCCTAAGCGGTGCTTCCTACAATGAGCAGTTCTTC. It specifies CASILSGASYNEQFF.

In this sample, this clonotype turned up a few times. This chain joins TRBV6-1 and TRBJ1-5, with 10 bases that match TRBD1. Germline CDR1 and CDR2: MNHNS and SASEGT. The V segment lost 6 bases and the J segment 6 bases; nucleotides outside the gene matches: 5. The CDR3 has 14 amino acids. The CDR3 DNA reads TGTGCCAGCAGACCGTGGGACAGGGGTCAGCCCCAGCATTTT. Protein product: CASRPWDRGQPQHF.

Written as DNA, the CDR3 is TGTGCCAGCAGCATGACTAGCGGGGGGTCCTACAATGAGCAGTTCTTC. It is translated as CASSMTSGGSYNEQFF. The chain employs TRBV7-3 and TRBJ2-1; TRBD2 agrees at 13 bases. The V and J ends lost 5 bases and 1 base, in that order; junction bases with no gene match: 2. Germline CDR1 SGHTA, CDR2 FQGTGA. CDR3 length: 16 residues.

This clonotype has just a few counts. The chain carries TRBV7-2 and TRBJ1-1, with D unresolved. V was pared by 4 bases and J by 0 bases, with 15 bases between. CDR1 and CDR2 (germline): SGHTA, FQGNSA. The CDR3 spans 16 residues. The CDR3 here is CASSSLTPYMNTEAFF. The CDR3 DNA reads as TGTGCCAGCAGCTCTTTAACCCCATATATGAACACTGAAGCTTTCTTT. The full variable domain, completed using reference TRBV7-2 and TRBJ1-1, is GAGVSQSPSNKVTEKGKDVELRCDPISGHTALYWYRQSLGQGLEFLIYFQGNSAPDKSGLPSDRFSAERTGGSVSTLTIQRTQQEDSAVYLCASSSLTPYMNTEAFFGQGTRLTVV.

This clonotype was counted only a few times. The chain joins TRBV6-1 to TRBJ1-2, with 7 bases that match TRBD1. CDR1 is MNHNS and CDR2 is SASEGT in the germline V gene. The CDR3 covers 13 residues. With 6 bases clipped from V and 8 bases from J, the junction kept 9 bases outside the gene matches. The CDR3 spells CASRPRTGDGYTF. CDR3 coding DNA: TGTGCCAGCAGACCGAGAACAGGGGACGGCTACACCTTC.

This clonotype showed up just a few times. The chain uses TRBV19 and TRBJ1-1; tentative D call: TRBD1 (6 bases). The CDR3 has 13 amino acids. V shed 2 bases and J shed 4 bases, with 8 bases lying between them. CDR1 is LNHDA, CDR2 SQIVND, per germline (reference sequence). The CDR3 sequence is CASSIQGPTEAFF. CDR3 DNA: TGTGCCAGTAGTATACAGGGGCCCACTGAAGCTTTCTTT.

By share, this clonotype counts as large. This chain uses TRBV20-1 with TRBJ1-2, with a tentative D call TRBD1 (6 bases). V was clipped by 5 bases and J by 4 bases, with 11 bases between them. Germline CDR1 and CDR2: DFQATT and SNEGSKA (reference sequence). This CDR3 region has 12 residues. The CDR3 DNA reads as TGCAGTGCTTATCAGGGGCTCTATGGCTACACCTTC. Protein product: CSAYQGLYGYTF.

The chain is built from TRBV7-9 and TRBJ1-1; D unclear. The V and J ends lost 2 bases and 0 bases respectively, with 1 base between them. The CDR3 contains 12 residues. The germline V gene encodes CDR1 SEHNR and CDR2 FQNEAQ (reference sequence). The CDR3 DNA reads TGTGCCAGCAGCTTAATGAACACTGAAGCTTTCTTT. Translating it yields CASSLMNTEAFF.

The V gene is TRBV7-2, the J gene TRBJ1-5; D may be TRBD1 (6 bases). Trimming stripped 0 bases from V and 3 bases from J, with 24 bases between. The germline V gene has CDR1 SGHTA and CDR2 FQGNSA. The CDR3 consists of 20 residues. The CDR3 sequence is CASSLAPTSPQGRSNQPQHF. Written as DNA, the CDR3 is TGTGCCAGCAGCTTAGCGCCGACAAGCCCGCAGGGGCGCTCCAATCAGCCCCAGCATTTT.

This chain uses TRBV20-1 with TRBJ2-7, with 10 nucleotides matching TRBD1. J gave up 1 base and V 5 bases, and 5 bases lay outside the gene matches. Germline CDR1 DFQATT, CDR2 SNEGSKA (reference sequence). The CDR3 loop spans 14 amino acids. CDR3 sequence: CSAYMGQGSYEQYF. The CDR3 DNA follows: TGCAGTGCTTATATGGGACAGGGGTCCTACGAGCAGTACTTC.

Written as DNA, the CDR3 is TGTGCCAGCAGCGCCGGACAGGGGCATGGCTACACCTTC. It translates to CASSAGQGHGYTF. The V and J genes are TRBV7-9 and TRBJ1-2, with 9 bases aligning to TRBD1. Germline assignment: CDR1 SEHNR and CDR2 FQNEAQ (reference sequence). The V and J ends lost 5 bases and 6 bases, in that order; junction bases with no gene match: 4. The CDR3 is 13 amino acids.

This chain joins TRBV20-1 and TRBJ2-1; D unresolved. CDR1 DFQATT and CDR2 SNEGSKA come from the germline V gene (reference sequence). The V end lost 1 base, the J end lost 0 bases, and 7 bases lay between the germline ends. CDR3 length: 14 amino acids. CDR3 amino acids: CSARAEASYNEQFF. The CDR3 region has the DNA TGCAGTGCTAGAGCCGAGGCCTCCTACAATGAGCAGTTCTTC.